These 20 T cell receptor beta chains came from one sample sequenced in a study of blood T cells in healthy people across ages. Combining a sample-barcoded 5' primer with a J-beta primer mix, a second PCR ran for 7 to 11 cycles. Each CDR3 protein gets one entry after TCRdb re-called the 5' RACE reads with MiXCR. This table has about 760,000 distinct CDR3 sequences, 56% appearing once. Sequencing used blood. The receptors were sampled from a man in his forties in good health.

The CDR3 region has the DNA TGTGCCACCAGCAGAGATCAGCGGGGGGGGGCGACCCAGTACTTC. Translating gives CATSRDQRGGATQYF. The chain joins TRBV15 to TRBJ2-5; TRBD2 aligns across 10 bases. There are 15 residues in the CDR3. V dropped 0 bases and J dropped 7; count of bases not matched to a gene: 5. The V gene's germline CDR1 is LNHNV and CDR2 YYDKDF (reference sequence).

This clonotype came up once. CDR3 sequence: CASRQGWDGYTF. Here the CDR3 DNA reads TGTGCCAGCAGACAGGGGTGGGATGGCTACACCTTC. J is TRBJ1-2 and V is TRBV27; 7 bases line up with TRBD1. Germline trimming cut 6 bases from V and 6 bases from J; bases unmatched to any gene: 4. The CDR3 spans 12 residues. Germline assignment: CDR1 MNHEY and CDR2 SMNVEV (reference sequence).

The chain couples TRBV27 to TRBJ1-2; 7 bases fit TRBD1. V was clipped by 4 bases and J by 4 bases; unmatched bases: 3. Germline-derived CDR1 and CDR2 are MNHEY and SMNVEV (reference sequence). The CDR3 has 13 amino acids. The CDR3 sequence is CASSSQGTYGYTF. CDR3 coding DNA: TGTGCCAGCAGTTCACAGGGGACCTATGGCTACACCTTC.

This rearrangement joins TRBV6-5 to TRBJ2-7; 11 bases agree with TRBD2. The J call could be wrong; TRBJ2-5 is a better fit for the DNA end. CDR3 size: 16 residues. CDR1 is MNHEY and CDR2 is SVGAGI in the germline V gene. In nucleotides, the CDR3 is TGTGCCAGCAGTTACTCGGTACTAGCGGGAGTGGGGACCCAGTACTTC. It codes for CASSYSVLAGVGTQYF.

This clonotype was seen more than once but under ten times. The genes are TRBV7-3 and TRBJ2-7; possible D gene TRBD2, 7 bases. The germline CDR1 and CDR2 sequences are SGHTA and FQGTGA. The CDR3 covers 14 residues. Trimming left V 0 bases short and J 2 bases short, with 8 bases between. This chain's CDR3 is CASSLTGGAYEQYF. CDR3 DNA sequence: TGTGCCAGCAGCTTAACAGGGGGGGCCTACGAGCAGTACTTC.

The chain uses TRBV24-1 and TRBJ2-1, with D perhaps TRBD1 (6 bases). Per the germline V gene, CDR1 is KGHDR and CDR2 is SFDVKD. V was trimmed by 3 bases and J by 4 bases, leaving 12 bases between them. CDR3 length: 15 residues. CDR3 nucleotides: TGTGCCACCAGTGATCCGGACAGCCTATACAATGAGCAGTTCTTC. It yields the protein CATSDPDSLYNEQFF.

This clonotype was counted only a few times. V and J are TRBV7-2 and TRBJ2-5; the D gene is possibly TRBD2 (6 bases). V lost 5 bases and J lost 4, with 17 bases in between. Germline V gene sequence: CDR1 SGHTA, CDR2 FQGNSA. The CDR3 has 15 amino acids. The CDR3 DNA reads TGTGCCAGCAGCCCCTTAGAGGAGGGGCTAGAGACCCAGTACTTC. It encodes CASSPLEEGLETQYF.

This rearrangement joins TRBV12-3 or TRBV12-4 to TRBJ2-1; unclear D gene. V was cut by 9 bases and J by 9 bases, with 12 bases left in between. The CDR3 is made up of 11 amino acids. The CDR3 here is CASKFEAEQFF. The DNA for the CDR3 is TGTGCCAGTAAGTTCGAGGCTGAGCAGTTCTTC.

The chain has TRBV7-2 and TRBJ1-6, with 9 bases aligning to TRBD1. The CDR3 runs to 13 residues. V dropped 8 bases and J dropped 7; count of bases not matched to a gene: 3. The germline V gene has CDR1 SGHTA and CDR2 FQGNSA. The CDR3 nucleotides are TGTGCCAGCCGGGACAGGGACAATTCACCCCTCCACTTT. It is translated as CASRDRDNSPLHF.

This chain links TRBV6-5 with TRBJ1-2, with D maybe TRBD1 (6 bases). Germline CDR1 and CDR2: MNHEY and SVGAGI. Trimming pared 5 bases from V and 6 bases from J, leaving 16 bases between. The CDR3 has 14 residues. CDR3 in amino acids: CASSGMSGEHGYTF. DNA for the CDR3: TGTGCCAGCAGTGGAATGTCAGGGGAGCATGGCTACACCTTC.

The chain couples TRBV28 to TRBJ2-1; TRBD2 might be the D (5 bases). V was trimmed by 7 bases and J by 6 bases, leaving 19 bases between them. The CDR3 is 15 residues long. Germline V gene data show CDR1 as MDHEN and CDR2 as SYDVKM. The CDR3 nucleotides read TGTGCCAGCATTAAGCGGCCACCCTGGACCAATGAGCAGTTCTTC. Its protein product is CASIKRPPWTNEQFF.

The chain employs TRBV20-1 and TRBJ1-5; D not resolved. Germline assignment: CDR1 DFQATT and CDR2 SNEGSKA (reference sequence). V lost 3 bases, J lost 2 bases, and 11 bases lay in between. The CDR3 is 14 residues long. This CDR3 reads CSARKSVGNQPQHF. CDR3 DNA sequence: TGCAGTGCTAGGAAGTCGGTGGGCAATCAGCCCCAGCATTTT.

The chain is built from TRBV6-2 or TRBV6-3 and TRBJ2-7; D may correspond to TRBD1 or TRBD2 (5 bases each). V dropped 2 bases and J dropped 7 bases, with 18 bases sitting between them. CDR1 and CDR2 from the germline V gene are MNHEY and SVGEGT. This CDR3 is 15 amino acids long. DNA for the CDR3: TGTGCCAGCAGTTACGGTGGGGACCAGAACAATGAGCAGTACTTC. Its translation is CASSYGGDQNNEQYF.

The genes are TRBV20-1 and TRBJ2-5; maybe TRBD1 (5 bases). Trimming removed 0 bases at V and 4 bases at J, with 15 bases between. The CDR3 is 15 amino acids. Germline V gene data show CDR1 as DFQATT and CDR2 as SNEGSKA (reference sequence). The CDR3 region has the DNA TGCAGTGCTAGAGATCTCCAGGGTAGGGCAGAGACCCAGTACTTC. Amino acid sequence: CSARDLQGRAETQYF.

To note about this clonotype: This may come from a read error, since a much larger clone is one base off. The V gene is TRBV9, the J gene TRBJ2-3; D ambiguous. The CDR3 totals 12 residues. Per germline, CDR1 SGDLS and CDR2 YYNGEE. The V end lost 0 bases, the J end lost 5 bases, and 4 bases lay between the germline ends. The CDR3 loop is CASSVDLDTQYF. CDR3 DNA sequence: TGTGCCAGCAGCGTAGATTTAGATACGCAGTATTTT.

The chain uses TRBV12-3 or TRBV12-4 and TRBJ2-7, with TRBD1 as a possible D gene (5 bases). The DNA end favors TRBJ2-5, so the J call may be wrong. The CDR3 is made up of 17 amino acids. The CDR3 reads CASSLRGTPSPRETQYF. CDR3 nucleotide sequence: TGTGCCAGCAGTTTAAGGGGCACACCATCCCCGCGGGAGACCCAGTACTTC.

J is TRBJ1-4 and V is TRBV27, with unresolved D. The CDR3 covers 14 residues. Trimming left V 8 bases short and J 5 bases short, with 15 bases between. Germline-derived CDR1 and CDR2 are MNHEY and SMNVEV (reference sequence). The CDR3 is CASSELVHNEKLFF. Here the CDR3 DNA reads TGTGCCAGCTCCGAGCTCGTCCACAATGAAAAACTGTTTTTT.

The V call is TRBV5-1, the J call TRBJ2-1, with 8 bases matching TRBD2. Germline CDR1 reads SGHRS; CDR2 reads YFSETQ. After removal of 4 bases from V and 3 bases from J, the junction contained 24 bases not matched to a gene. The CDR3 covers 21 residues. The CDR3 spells CASSPEGYGTSQVAFYNEQFF. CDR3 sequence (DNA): TGCGCCAGCAGCCCGGAGGGTTACGGGACTAGTCAGGTAGCTTTCTACAATGAGCAGTTCTTC. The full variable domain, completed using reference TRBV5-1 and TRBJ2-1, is KAGVTQTPRYLIKTRGQQVTLSCSPISGHRSVSWYQQTPGQGLQFLFEYFSETQRNKGNFPGRFSGRQFSNSRSEMNVSTLELGDSALYLCASSPEGYGTSQVAFYNEQFFGPGTRLTVL.

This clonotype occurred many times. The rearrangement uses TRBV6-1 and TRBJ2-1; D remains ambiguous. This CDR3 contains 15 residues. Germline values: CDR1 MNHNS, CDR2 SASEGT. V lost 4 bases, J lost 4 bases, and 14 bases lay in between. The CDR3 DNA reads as TGTGCCAGCAGTGGGTACTCTAACAAATACAATGAGCAGTTCTTC. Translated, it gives CASSGYSNKYNEQFF.

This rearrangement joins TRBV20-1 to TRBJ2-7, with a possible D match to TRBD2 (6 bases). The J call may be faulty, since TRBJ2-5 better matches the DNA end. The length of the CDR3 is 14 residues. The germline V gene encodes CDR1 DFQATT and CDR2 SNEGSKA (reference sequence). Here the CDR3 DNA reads TGCAGTGCTCCTCGCGGGGCCCTCCAAGAGACCCAGTACTTC. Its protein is CSAPRGALQETQYF.